The subject of this entry is one T cell receptor (beta chain). Its antigen is still unknown. These data are taken from a study of cytomegalovirus exposure and HLA in healthy donors. Here immunoSEQ multiplex PCR was the method, and the copy in TCRdb shows in-frame clones only, minus some. This repertoire shows approximately 97,000 clones, just under 95% found once; its top ten account for 0.8% to 0.9%. The donors were members of the validation cohort, which comprised 90 to 150 subjects and was separate from the first cohort of roughly 700 subjects. Germline loops: CDR1 SGHRS, CDR2 YFSETQ. There are 17 residues in the CDR3. The V gene end was trimmed by 2 bases and the J gene end by 3 bases; junction bases not matched to a gene: 7. Study-wide results and caveats: CMV antigen specificity of a few CMV-associated chains was confirmed in vitro. Some public TCRs appeared in many individuals, while most sequences were rare. For cytomegalovirus status, the classifier reportedly gave diagnoses with high specificity and sensitivity.

The sequence was collected from a woman aged 18-35 years in good health and CMV-seronegative. Sequencing was carried out using PBMCs. The chain joins TRBV5-1 to TRBJ2-3, with 12 positions matching TRBD2. The CDR3 nucleotides are TGCGCCAGCAGCTTAAGGACTAGCGGGGAACCTACAGATACGCAGTATTTT. Amino acid sequence: CASSLRTSGEPTDTQYF.